This TCR beta chain was retrieved from a study of cytomegalovirus exposure and HLA in healthy donors. Study-wide results and limits: Later, an analysis found that common viral pathogens appeared to be linked with several of the most significant clusters.

Use of 60 Vbeta and 13 Jbeta primers characterized the PCR. Some clones are missing from TCRdb's copy, which holds only in-frame ones; the method was immunoSEQ multiplex PCR. Of about 120,000 clones detected, approximately 80% appear once; the ten largest clones hold approximately 2.2%. The length of the CDR3 is 15 residues. J was trimmed by 2 bases and V by 6 bases; bases with no gene match: 3. Germline lookup yields CDR1 SNHLY and CDR2 FYNNEI. Regarding this clone: Its antigen is as yet unknown.

The rearrangement joins TRBV2 to TRBJ2-7; 14 bases fit TRBD2. Sequencing was carried out using PBMCs. The source is a woman in her thirties or forties in good health and CMV-seronegative. This CDR3 is CASRTSGGATYEQYF. The CDR3 nucleotides are TGTGCCAGCAGGACTAGCGGGGGGGCCACCTACGAGCAGTACTTC. Full variable domain (outside the CDR3, taken from reference TRBV2 and TRBJ2-7): EPEVTQTPSHQVTQMGQEVILRCVPISNHLYFYWYRQILGQKVEFLVSFYNNEISEKSEIFDDQFSVERPDGSNFTLKIRSTKLEDSAMYFCASRTSGGATYEQYFGPGTRLTVT.